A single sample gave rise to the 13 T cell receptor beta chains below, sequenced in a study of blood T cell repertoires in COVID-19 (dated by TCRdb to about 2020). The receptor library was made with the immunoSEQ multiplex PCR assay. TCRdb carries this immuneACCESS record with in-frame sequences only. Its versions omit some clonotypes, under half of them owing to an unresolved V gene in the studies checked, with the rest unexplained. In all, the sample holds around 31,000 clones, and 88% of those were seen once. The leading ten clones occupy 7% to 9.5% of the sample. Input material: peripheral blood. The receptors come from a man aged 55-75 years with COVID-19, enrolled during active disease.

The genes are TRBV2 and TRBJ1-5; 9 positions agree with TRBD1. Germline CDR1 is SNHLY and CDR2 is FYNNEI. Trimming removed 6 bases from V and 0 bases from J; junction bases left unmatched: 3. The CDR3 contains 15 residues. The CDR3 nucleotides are TGTGCCAGCAGCCCGACAGGGGGTAGCAATCAGCCCCAGCATTTT. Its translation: CASSPTGGSNQPQHF.

The CDR3 loop reads CASSLRGGNQPQHF. The CDR3 DNA follows: TGTGCCAGCAGCCTTAGAGGGGGAAATCAGCCCCAGCATTTT. This chain connects TRBV7-2 to TRBJ1-5; possible D gene TRBD1, 6 bases. The CDR3 sequence is 14 residues long. V gave up 5 bases and J gave up 4 bases, with 12 bases separating them. CDR1 is SGHTA, CDR2 FQGNSA, per germline.

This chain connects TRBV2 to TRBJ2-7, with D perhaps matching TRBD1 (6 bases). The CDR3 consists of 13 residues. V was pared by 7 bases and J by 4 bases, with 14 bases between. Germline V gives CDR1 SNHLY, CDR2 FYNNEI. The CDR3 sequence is CASTWDIRYEQYF. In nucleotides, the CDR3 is TGTGCCAGCACCTGGGACATACGATACGAGCAGTACTTC.

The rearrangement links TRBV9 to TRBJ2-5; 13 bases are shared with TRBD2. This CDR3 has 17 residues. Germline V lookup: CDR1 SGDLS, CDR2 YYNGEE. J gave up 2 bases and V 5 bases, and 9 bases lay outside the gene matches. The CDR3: CASSRGTSGTGQETQYF. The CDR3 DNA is TGTGCCAGCAGTCGAGGGACTAGCGGGACGGGTCAAGAGACCCAGTACTTC.

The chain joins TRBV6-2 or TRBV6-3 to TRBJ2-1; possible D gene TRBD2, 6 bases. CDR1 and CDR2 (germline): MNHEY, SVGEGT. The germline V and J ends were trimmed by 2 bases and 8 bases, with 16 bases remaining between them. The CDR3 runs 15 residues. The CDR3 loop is CASSYGGISFDEQFF. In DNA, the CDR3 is TGTGCCAGCAGTTACGGCGGGATTTCTTTCGATGAGCAGTTCTTC.

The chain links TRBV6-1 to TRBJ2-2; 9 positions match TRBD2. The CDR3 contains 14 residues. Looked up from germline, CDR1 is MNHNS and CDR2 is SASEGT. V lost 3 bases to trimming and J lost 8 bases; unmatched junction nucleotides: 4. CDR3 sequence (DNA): TGTGCCAGCAGTGAGGGGCTAGCGGGAGGGGAGCTGTTTTTT. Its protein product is CASSEGLAGGELFF.

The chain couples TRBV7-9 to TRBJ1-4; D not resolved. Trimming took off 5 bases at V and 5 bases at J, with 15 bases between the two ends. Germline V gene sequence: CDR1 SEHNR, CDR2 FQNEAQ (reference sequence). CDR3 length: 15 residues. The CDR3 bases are TGTGCCAGCAGCCCCACCCGGGGAGGGAATGAAAAACTGTTTTTT. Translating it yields CASSPTRGGNEKLFF.

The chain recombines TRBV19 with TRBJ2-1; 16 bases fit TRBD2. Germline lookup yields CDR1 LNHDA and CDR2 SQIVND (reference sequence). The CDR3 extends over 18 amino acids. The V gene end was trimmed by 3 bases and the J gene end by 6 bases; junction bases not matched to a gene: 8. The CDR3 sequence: CASSIEGLAGGPGNEQFF. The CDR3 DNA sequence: TGTGCCAGTAGTATCGAGGGACTAGCGGGAGGGCCGGGCAATGAGCAGTTCTTC.

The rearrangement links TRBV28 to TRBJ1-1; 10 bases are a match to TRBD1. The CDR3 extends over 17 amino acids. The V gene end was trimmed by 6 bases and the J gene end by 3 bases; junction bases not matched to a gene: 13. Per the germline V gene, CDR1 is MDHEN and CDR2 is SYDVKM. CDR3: CASSSLTDRGRDTEAFF. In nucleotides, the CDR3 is TGTGCCAGCAGCTCGCTTACCGACAGGGGGCGCGACACTGAAGCTTTCTTT.

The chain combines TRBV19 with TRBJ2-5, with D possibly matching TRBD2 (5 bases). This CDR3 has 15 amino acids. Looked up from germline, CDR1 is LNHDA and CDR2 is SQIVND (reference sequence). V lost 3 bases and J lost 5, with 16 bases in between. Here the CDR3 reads CASSMSDYKDETQYF. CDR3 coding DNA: TGTGCCAGTAGTATGAGTGACTATAAGGACGAGACCCAGTACTTC.

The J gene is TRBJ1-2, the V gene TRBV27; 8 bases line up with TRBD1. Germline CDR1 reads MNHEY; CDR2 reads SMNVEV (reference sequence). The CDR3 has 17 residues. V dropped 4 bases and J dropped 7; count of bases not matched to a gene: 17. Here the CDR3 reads CASSSADRVRVSGGYTF. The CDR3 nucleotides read TGTGCCAGCAGTTCCGCGGACAGGGTTCGCGTAAGTGGTGGCTACACCTTC.

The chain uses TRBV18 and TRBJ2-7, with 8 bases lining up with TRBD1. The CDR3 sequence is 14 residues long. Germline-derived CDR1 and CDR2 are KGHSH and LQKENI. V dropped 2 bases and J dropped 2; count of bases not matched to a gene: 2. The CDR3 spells CASSPETGAYEQYF. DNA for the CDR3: TGTGCCAGCTCACCAGAGACAGGGGCCTACGAGCAGTACTTC.

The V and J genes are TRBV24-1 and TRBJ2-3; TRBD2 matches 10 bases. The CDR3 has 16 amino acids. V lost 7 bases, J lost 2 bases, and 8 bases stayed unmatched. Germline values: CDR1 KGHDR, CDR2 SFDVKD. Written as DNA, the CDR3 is TGTGCCACCAGCGCCGGTAGCGGGAGGTACACAGATACGCAGTATTTT. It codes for CATSAGSGRYTDTQYF.